The 26 T cell receptor beta chains given below trace back to one sample, sequenced in a study of T cells in Graves' hyperthyroidism and ophthalmopathy. Regions amplified from RNA transcripts were the TCR beta CDR3 regions. When the TCR CDR3 underwent first-round RT-PCR, the HTBI primer set was used. TCRdb analysed the multiplex PCR reads with MiXCR anew, one entry per CDR3 protein. The sample has fewer than 550,000 distinct CDR3 sequences, approximately 24% seen once; the top ten hold around 10%. The sequenced sample consisted of blood. The receptors were sampled from a woman in her twenties or thirties with Graves' ophthalmopathy.

The chain joins TRBV30 to TRBJ1-5; a possible D gene is TRBD1 (6 bases). Germline V lookup: CDR1 GTSNPN, CDR2 SVGIG (reference sequence). CDR3 size: 13 residues. V gave up 2 bases and J gave up 2 bases, with 7 bases separating them. The CDR3 nucleotides read TGTGCCTGGAGTACAGGGCGCAATCAGCCCCAGCATTTT. Its translation is CAWSTGRNQPQHF.

The genes are TRBV20-1 and TRBJ2-2, with D uncertain. Germline CDR1 reads DFQATT; CDR2 reads SNEGSKA (reference sequence). The CDR3 extends over 11 amino acids. V was cut by 5 bases and J by 3 bases, with 4 bases left in between. The CDR3 bases are TGCAGTGCTCAGGACACCGGGGAGCTGTTTTTT. The encoded protein is CSAQDTGELFF.

The J gene is TRBJ2-5, the V gene TRBV6-2 or TRBV6-3, with 14 bases fitting TRBD2. The CDR3 has 17 residues. The V gene's germline CDR1 is MNHEY and CDR2 SVGEGT. V was pared by 6 bases and J by 4 bases, with 10 bases of the junction left unmatched. The CDR3 reads CASSPRLAGGPGETQYF. CDR3 nucleotides: TGTGCCAGCAGCCCCAGACTAGCGGGGGGGCCGGGAGAGACCCAGTACTTC.

This clonotype was seen at least ten times. The V call is TRBV6-1, the J call TRBJ1-2; D not certain. Deletions cut 0 bases from V and 5 bases from J, with 10 bases between. The CDR3 is 14 residues long. The germline CDR1 and CDR2 sequences are MNHNS and SASEGT. The CDR3 bases are TGTGCCAGCAGTGAAGCGGCTGGGATTTATGGCTACACCTTC. This sequence encodes CASSEAAGIYGYTF.

V and J are TRBV20-1 and TRBJ1-2; perhaps TRBD1 as D (5 bases). The germline V and J ends were trimmed by 3 bases and 3 bases, with 23 bases remaining between them. This CDR3 is built from 17 residues. The germline gives CDR1 DFQATT, CDR2 SNEGSKA (reference sequence). Written as DNA, the CDR3 is TGCAGTGCTAGTCCTGAGAAGAGGGGCCTGGTGGACTATGGCTACACCTTC. Amino acid sequence: CSASPEKRGLVDYGYTF.

This clonotype has at least ten counts. V is TRBV7-2 and J is TRBJ1-5; possible D gene TRBD1, 5 bases. The V and J ends lost 5 bases and 5 bases respectively, with 16 bases between them. Germline V gives CDR1 SGHTA, CDR2 FQGNSA. The CDR3 consists of 15 residues. CDR3 loop: CASSPFGWGDQPQHF. DNA of the CDR3: TGTGCCAGCAGCCCATTCGGGTGGGGGGATCAGCCCCAGCATTTT.

As to this clonotype: A much larger clone sits a single nucleotide away, making a read error possible. The CDR3 loop reads CVSSKGEGSEQYF. CDR3 nucleotides: TGTGTCAGCTCAAAGGGGGAGGGCTCGGAGCAGTACTTC. The genes are TRBV18 and TRBJ2-7, with D possibly being TRBD2 (7 bases). The CDR3 consists of 13 residues. CDR1 and CDR2 (germline): KGHSH, LQKENI. Drawing the rest from reference TRBV18 and TRBJ2-7, the complete variable domain is NAGVMQNPRHLVRRRGQEARLRCSPMKGHSHVYWYRQLPEEGLKFMVYLQKENIIDESGMPKERFSAEFPKEGPSILRIQQVVRGDSAAYFCVSSKGEGSEQYFGPGTRLTVT.

The chain uses TRBV6-2 or TRBV6-3 and TRBJ1-2; 10 bases are a match to TRBD1. Per germline, CDR1 MNHEY and CDR2 SVGEGT. The V gene end was trimmed by 9 bases and the J gene end by 3 bases; junction bases not matched to a gene: 10. The CDR3 sequence is 15 residues long. The CDR3: CASLGQGPGDYGYTF. The CDR3 DNA follows: TGTGCCAGTTTGGGACAGGGGCCCGGTGACTATGGCTACACCTTC.

This clonotype was detected ten times or more. This sequence joins TRBV11-2 and TRBJ2-7; TRBD2 matches at 9 bases. CDR1 and CDR2 from the germline V gene are SGHAT and FQNNGV. With 5 bases clipped from V and 5 bases from J, the junction kept 7 bases outside the gene matches. This CDR3 has 14 residues. The CDR3 here is CASSPGLAIDEQYF. Here the CDR3 DNA reads TGTGCCAGCAGCCCGGGACTAGCTATAGACGAGCAGTACTTC.

V usage is TRBV12-3 or TRBV12-4 and J usage is TRBJ2-7; no reliable D call. This CDR3 is built from 15 residues. V lost 7 bases and J 2 bases, leaving 18 bases between the germline ends. The CDR3 bases are TGTGCCAGCACCCCCGGGCCGCAGGCAACCTACGAGCAGTACTTC. Translated, it gives CASTPGPQATYEQYF.

This clonotype was recorded at least ten times. The chain is built from TRBV29-1 and TRBJ2-7; 10 bases fit TRBD2. CDR3 size: 14 residues. The germline V gene has CDR1 SQVTM and CDR2 ANQGSEA. V was clipped by 5 bases and J by 0 bases; unmatched bases: 4. The chain's CDR3 is CSVLAGVSSYEQYF. The DNA for the CDR3 is TGCAGCGTTCTAGCGGGGGTAAGCTCCTACGAGCAGTACTTC.

This chain links TRBV6-1 with TRBJ2-7, with 13 bases lining up with TRBD2. The germline CDR1 and CDR2 sequences are MNHNS and SASEGT. The CDR3 is made up of 15 amino acids. V lost 6 bases, J lost 2 bases, and 4 bases stayed unmatched. The CDR3 spells CASSSGLAGTYEQYF. For the CDR3, the DNA is TGTGCCAGCAGCTCGGGACTAGCGGGAACCTACGAGCAGTACTTC.

The chain has TRBV30 and TRBJ1-2; no clear D gene. The germline V and J ends were trimmed by 1 base and 1 base, with 10 bases remaining between them. Germline lookup yields CDR1 GTSNPN and CDR2 SVGIG (reference sequence). CDR3 length: 14 amino acids. CDR3 nucleotide sequence: TGTGCCTGGAGTGGGGCGCGAGTTAACTATGGCTACACCTTC. This sequence encodes CAWSGARVNYGYTF.

This clonotype was recorded at least ten times. V is TRBV11-2 and J is TRBJ1-1; D not certain. Trimming removed 2 bases at V and 7 bases at J, with 8 bases between. In germline, CDR1 is SGHAT, CDR2 FQNNGV. The CDR3 has 12 amino acids. CDR3 bases: TGTGCCAGCAGCTTATTAGAGGGTGAAGCTTTCTTT. Its translation: CASSLLEGEAFF. Using reference TRBV11-2 and TRBJ1-1 for the parts outside the CDR3, the full variable domain is EAGVAQSPRYKIIEKRQSVAFWCNPISGHATLYWYQQILGQGPKLLIQFQNNGVVDDSQLPKDRFSAERLKGVDSTLKIQPAKLEDSAVYLCASSLLEGEAFFGQGTRLTVV.

As concerns this clonotype: A much larger clonotype is one base distant, so this may be a read error. This chain links TRBV19 with TRBJ1-5; a weak D match, TRBD1 (6 bases). This CDR3 spans 15 amino acids. The V and J ends lost 4 bases and 3 bases respectively, with 13 bases between them. Germline CDR1 LNHDA, CDR2 SQIVND (reference sequence). In DNA form, the CDR3 reads TGTGCCAGTAGTACAGTAGGACAGTCCAATCAGCCCCAGCATTTT. Translated, it gives CASSTVGQSNQPQHF.

V is TRBV6-1 and J is TRBJ2-7; 7 bases agree with TRBD1. Germline CDR1 is MNHNS and CDR2 is SASEGT. The CDR3 has 13 residues. Trimming at V came to 6 bases and at J to 4 bases, leaving 6 bases not matched to a gene. CDR3 sequence reads: CASRGDSRYEQYF. CDR3 sequence (DNA): TGTGCCAGCAGAGGGGACAGTAGGTACGAGCAGTACTTC.

The chain links TRBV12-3 or TRBV12-4 to TRBJ2-7; possible D gene TRBD1, 6 bases. The CDR3 sequence is 14 residues long. V lost 7 bases to trimming and J lost 0 bases, with 13 bases between them. The CDR3: CASTPGRGSYEQYF. The CDR3 region has the DNA TGTGCCAGCACCCCCGGCAGGGGCTCCTACGAGCAGTACTTC.

Ten or more counts support this clonotype. This chain uses TRBV7-2 with TRBJ1-2; D unclear. Germline CDR1 and CDR2: SGHTA and FQGNSA. V gave up 5 bases and J gave up 6 bases, with 13 bases separating them. This CDR3 is 13 amino acids long. Written as DNA, the CDR3 is TGTGCCAGCAGCACAAGAACATTAGATGGCTACACCTTC. As protein: CASSTRTLDGYTF. Full variable domain (remainder filled in from reference TRBV7-2 and TRBJ1-2): GAGVSQSPSNKVTEKGKDVELRCDPISGHTALYWYRQSLGQGLEFLIYFQGNSAPDKSGLPSDRFSAERTGGSVSTLTIQRTQQEDSAVYLCASSTRTLDGYTFGSGTRLTVV.

There are many counts of this clonotype. In DNA form, the CDR3 reads TGTGCCAGCAGCTTTATCGGCAGGGCCATGAACACTGAAGCTTTCTTT. Translating gives CASSFIGRAMNTEAFF. The chain recombines TRBV7-9 with TRBJ1-1; D may be TRBD1 (5 bases). The CDR3 loop spans 16 amino acids. The germline V and J ends were trimmed by 3 bases and 0 bases, with 14 bases remaining between them. Germline assignment: CDR1 SEHNR and CDR2 FQNEAQ (reference sequence).

This clonotype was picked up many times. The gene calls are TRBV2 and TRBJ2-5; D assignment may be TRBD1 or TRBD2 (5 bases each). V was clipped by 0 bases and J by 3 bases, with 14 bases between them. In germline, CDR1 is SNHLY, CDR2 FYNNEI. The length of the CDR3 is 16 residues. This CDR3 reads CASSEAIWGFKETQYF. The CDR3 region has the DNA TGTGCCAGCAGTGAAGCGATTTGGGGGTTTAAAGAGACCCAGTACTTC. The full variable domain, in which reference TRBV2 and TRBJ2-5 provide the parts outside the CDR3, is EPEVTQTPSHQVTQMGQEVILRCVPISNHLYFYWYRQILGQKVEFLVSFYNNEISEKSEIFDDQFSVERPDGSNFTLKIRSTKLEDSAMYFCASSEAIWGFKETQYFGPGTRLLVL.

Of note for this clonotype: The junction differs from germline at one of its ends, possibly a read error. The CDR3 protein is CASDPGLAQDTQYF. CDR3 coding DNA: TGCGCCAGCGATCCGGGACTAGCTCAAGATACCCAGTACTTC. V gene TRBV10-1 combines with J gene TRBJ2-5; the match to TRBD2 covers 9 bases. CDR3 length: 14 residues. Germline-derived CDR1 and CDR2 are WNHNN and SYGVQD (reference sequence).

This clonotype was detected many times. The chain couples TRBV27 to TRBJ1-1; perhaps TRBD1 as D (5 bases). CDR1 is MNHEY and CDR2 is SMNVEV in the germline V gene (reference sequence). This CDR3 is 16 amino acids long. V gave up 4 bases and J gave up 0 bases, with 15 bases separating them. CDR3 region: CASSWAGGIMNTEAFF. The CDR3 DNA is TGTGCCAGCAGTTGGGCGGGGGGAATCATGAACACTGAAGCTTTCTTT.

This clonotype was detected many times. The rearrangement uses TRBV19 and TRBJ2-7, with 7 bases that match TRBD1. Germline loops: CDR1 LNHDA, CDR2 SQIVND (reference sequence). The J segment lost 1 base and the V segment lost 8 bases, leaving 8 bases of the junction unmatched. The CDR3 totals 14 residues. The CDR3 is CASGTGEDSYEQYF. Written as DNA, the CDR3 is TGTGCCAGTGGAACAGGGGAAGATTCCTACGAGCAGTACTTC.

This clonotype was recorded many times. The rearrangement links TRBV12-3 or TRBV12-4 to TRBJ1-1; unclear D gene. The CDR3 totals 13 residues. V dropped 1 base and J dropped 8 bases, with 11 bases sitting between them. The CDR3 is CASSLGSGREAFF. DNA for the CDR3: TGTGCCAGCAGTTTAGGTTCGGGTCGGGAAGCTTTCTTT.

Details on this clonotype: A single base separates this from a much larger clone, so it may be a read error. The rearrangement joins TRBV20-1 to TRBJ2-7; TRBD2 agrees at 12 bases. There are 13 residues in the CDR3. Germline-derived CDR1 and CDR2 are DFQATT and SNEGSKA (reference sequence). DNA of the CDR3: TGCAGTGCCTGGACTAGCGGGGACGTCGAGCAGTGCTTC. Protein sequence: CSAWTSGDVEQCF.

This clonotype was counted ten times or more. The chain combines TRBV12-3 or TRBV12-4 with TRBJ2-5; a weak D match, TRBD2 (5 bases). CDR3 length: 12 amino acids. Trimming took 7 bases from V and 5 from J, leaving 11 bases between them. The CDR3 reads CASTGPGETQYF. CDR3 in DNA: TGTGCCAGCACAGGCCCGGGGGAGACCCAGTACTTC.